These T cell receptor beta chains were read from a single sample in a study of identical twins. TCRdb ran MiXCR on the 5' RACE reads and lists one entry per CDR3 protein. Here the sample spans roughly 770,000 distinct CDR3 sequences, 15% to 20% being singletons. This sample also belongs to another study, concerning T cells expressing NK-cell markers.

What was sequenced was PBMCs. The receptor source for this set is a woman aged 18-29 years in good health. Each CDR3 is given with its conserved first and last residue. The order of the fields is CDR3 length, J gene, V gene, D gene, clone size, CDR3 protein, CDR3 DNA. The D gene is left open where the match is weak. Not all rows give a size; the values are once, few, many and, for expanded clones, a class.

>13|TRBJ1-2|TRBV7-9|.|few
CASSLGELNGYTF
TGTGCCAGCAGCTTGGGAGAGTTGAATGGCTACACCTTC
>14|TRBJ1-2|TRBV6-1|.|.
CASQGSAGTGGYTF
TGTGCCAGCCAGGGGTCAGCGGGAACTGGCGGCTACACCTTC
>14|TRBJ1-2|TRBV20-1|.|.
CSARKGGPNYGYTF
TGCAGTGCTAGAAAGGGGGGACCTAACTATGGCTACACCTTC
>14|TRBJ1-2|TRBV5-6|.|.
CASSVWASVYGYTF
TGTGCCAGCAGCGTCTGGGCGTCAGTCTATGGCTACACCTTC
>16|TRBJ2-6|TRBV2|.|.
CASSDHPGRAANVLTF
TGTGCCAGCAGTGATCACCCAGGCAGGGCGGCCAACGTCCTGACTTTC
>11|TRBJ2-5|TRBV20-1|.|.
CTARDRGTQYF
TGCACTGCTAGAGATCGAGGGACCCAGTACTTC
>14|TRBJ2-7|TRBV20-1|.|few
CSASLPGLSYEQYF
TGCAGTGCTAGTTTGCCGGGACTTTCCTACGAGCAGTACTTC
>16|TRBJ2-1|TRBV5-1|TRBD2|.
CASSSPGTRLYNEQFF
TGCGCCAGCAGCTCCCCCGGGACTAGACTCTACAATGAGCAGTTCTTC
>14|TRBJ1-1|TRBV27|.|few
CASSSRGGVTEAFF
TGTGCCAGCAGCTCAAGGGGGGGAGTCACTGAAGCTTTCTTT
>18|TRBJ2-6|TRBV6-2/TRBV6-3|TRBD1|.
CASSSPGTGTSGANVLTF
TGTGCCAGCAGTTCCCCCGGGACAGGGACCTCTGGGGCCAACGTCCTGACTTTC
>16|TRBJ2-1|TRBV9|TRBD2|many
CASSVVSGSTYNEQFF
TGTGCCAGCAGCGTTGTTAGCGGGAGTACCTACAATGAGCAGTTCTTC
>13|TRBJ2-3|TRBV20-1|TRBD2|.
CSAPGLAADTQYF
TGCAGTGCCCCGGGACTAGCAGCAGATACGCAGTATTTT
>15|TRBJ2-5|TRBV12-3/TRBV12-4|TRBD2|.
CASSFGGRLQETQYF
TGTGCCAGCAGTTTCGGCGGGAGGCTTCAAGAGACCCAGTACTTC
>12|TRBJ2-1|TRBV20-1|.|.
CSAVGRYNEQFF
TGCAGTGCTGTGGGACGCTACAATGAGCAGTTCTTC
>14|TRBJ2-7|TRBV6-1|TRBD1|.
CASNKQGITYEQYF
TGTGCCAGCAATAAACAGGGGATAACCTACGAGCAGTACTTC
>14|TRBJ2-7|TRBV20-1|TRBD2|.
CSAESGGSSYEQYF
TGCAGTGCTGAAAGCGGGGGGAGCTCCTACGAGCAGTACTTC